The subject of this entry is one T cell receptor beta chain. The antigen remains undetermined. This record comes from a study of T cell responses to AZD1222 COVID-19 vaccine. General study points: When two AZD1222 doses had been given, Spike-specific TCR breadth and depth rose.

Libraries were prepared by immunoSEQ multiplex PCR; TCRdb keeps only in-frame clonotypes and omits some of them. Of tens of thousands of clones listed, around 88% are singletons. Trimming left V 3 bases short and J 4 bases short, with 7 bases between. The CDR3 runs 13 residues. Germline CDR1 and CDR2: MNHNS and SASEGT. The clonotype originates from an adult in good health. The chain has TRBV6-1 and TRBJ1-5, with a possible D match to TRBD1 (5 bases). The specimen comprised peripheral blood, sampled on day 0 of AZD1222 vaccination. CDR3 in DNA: TGTGCCAGCAGTGACAGGGATAATCAGCCCCAGCATTTT. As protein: CASSDRDNQPQHF.